The clone carrying this T cell receptor beta chain was recorded a few times. This sample was included in a study of blood T cell repertoires in COVID-19. Study background: The samples span acute and convalescent COVID-19 from the United States, Italy and Spain. T cells, B-cell-depleted T cells, or PBMCs provided the cDNA or gDNA that served as material.

Germline V gene lookup returns CDR1 SGHKS and CDR2 YYEKEE (reference sequence). The CDR3 covers 12 residues. The V gene lost 5 bases and the J gene lost 7 bases, with 9 bases spanning the gap. Produced via immunoSEQ multiplex PCR; TCRdb's table is partial and in-frame only. The profile shows tens of thousands of clones, 70% to 90% of them singletons. J is TRBJ2-2 and V is TRBV5-5; the D is unclear. The material sequenced was peripheral blood. This receptor was identified in a human donor in a cohort sampled during active COVID-19. CDR3 loop: CASSNSGGELFF. In nucleotides, the CDR3 is TGTGCCAGCAGTAATTCGGGCGGGGAGCTGTTTTTT.